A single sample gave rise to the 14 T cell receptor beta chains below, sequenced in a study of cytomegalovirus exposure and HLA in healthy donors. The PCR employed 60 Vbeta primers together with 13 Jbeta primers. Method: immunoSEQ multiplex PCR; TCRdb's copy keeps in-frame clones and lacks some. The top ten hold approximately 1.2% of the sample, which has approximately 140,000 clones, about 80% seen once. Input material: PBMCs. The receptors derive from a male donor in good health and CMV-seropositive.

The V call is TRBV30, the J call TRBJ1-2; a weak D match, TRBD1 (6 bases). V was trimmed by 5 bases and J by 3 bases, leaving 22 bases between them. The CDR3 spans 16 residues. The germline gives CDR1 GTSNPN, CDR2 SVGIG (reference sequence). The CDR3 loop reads CAWVVGGPPSHYGYTF. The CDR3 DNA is TGTGCCTGGGTGGTGGGGGGGCCACCGTCTCACTATGGCTACACCTTC.

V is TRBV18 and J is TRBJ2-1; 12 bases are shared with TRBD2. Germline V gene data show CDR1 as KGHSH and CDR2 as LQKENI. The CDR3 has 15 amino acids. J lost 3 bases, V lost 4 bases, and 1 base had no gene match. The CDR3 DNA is TGTGCCAGCTCACTGACTAGCGGGAGCTACAATGAGCAGTTCTTC. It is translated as CASSLTSGSYNEQFF.

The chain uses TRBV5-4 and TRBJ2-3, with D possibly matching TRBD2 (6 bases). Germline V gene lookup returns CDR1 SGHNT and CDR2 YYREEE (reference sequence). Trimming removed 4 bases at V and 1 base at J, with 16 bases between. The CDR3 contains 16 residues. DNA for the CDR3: TGTGCCAGCAGCCCCTCCCCGGGAGAGGGCACAGATACGCAGTATTTT. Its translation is CASSPSPGEGTDTQYF.

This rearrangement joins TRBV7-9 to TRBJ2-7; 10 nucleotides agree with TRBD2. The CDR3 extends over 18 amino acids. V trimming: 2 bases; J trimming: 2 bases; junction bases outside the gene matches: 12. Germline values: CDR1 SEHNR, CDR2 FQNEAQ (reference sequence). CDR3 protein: CASSLQGPLAGDPYEQYF. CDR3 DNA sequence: TGTGCCAGCAGCTTACAAGGTCCGCTAGCGGGGGACCCCTACGAGCAGTACTTC.

CDR3 residues: CASSLGAGIGSYEQYF. CDR3 DNA: TGTGCCAGCAGCTTAGGGGCGGGAATTGGCTCCTACGAGCAGTACTTC. V is TRBV27 and J is TRBJ2-7, with a weak D call TRBD2 (6 bases). CDR1 MNHEY and CDR2 SMNVEV come from the germline V gene (reference sequence). Trimming took 6 bases from V and 0 from J, leaving 18 bases between them. The CDR3 runs 16 residues.

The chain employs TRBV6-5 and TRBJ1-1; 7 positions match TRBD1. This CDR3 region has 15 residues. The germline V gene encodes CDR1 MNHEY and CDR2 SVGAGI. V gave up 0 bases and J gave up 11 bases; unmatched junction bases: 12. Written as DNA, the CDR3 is TGTGCCAGCAGTTACTCTGGTAGTGACAGGGATTGGGCTTTCTTT. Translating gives CASSYSGSDRDWAFF.

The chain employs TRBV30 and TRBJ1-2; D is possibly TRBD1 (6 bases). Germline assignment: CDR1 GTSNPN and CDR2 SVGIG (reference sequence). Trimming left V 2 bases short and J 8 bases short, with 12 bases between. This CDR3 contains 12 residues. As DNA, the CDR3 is TGTGCCTGGAGTCCACAGGGTTGGGGCTACACCTTC. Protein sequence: CAWSPQGWGYTF.

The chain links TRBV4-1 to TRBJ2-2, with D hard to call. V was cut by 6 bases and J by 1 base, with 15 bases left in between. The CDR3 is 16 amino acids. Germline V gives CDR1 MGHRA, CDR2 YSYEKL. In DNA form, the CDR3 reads TGCGCCAGCAGGTCCATTGGCTACAGGAACACCGGGGAGCTGTTTTTT. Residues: CASRSIGYRNTGELFF.

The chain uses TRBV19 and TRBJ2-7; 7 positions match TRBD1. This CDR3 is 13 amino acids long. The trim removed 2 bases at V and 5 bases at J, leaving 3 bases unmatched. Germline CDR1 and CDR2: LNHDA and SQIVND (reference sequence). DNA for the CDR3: TGTGCCAGTAGTATAAGGGGGCCCAACGAGCAGTACTTC. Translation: CASSIRGPNEQYF.

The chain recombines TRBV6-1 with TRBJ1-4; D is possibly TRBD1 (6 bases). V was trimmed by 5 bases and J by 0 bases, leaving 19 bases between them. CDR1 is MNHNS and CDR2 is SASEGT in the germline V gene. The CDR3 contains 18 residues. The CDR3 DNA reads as TGTGCCAGCAGTCAAGTAACAGGGCCTAAAGCAACTAATGAAAAACTGTTTTTT. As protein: CASSQVTGPKATNEKLFF.

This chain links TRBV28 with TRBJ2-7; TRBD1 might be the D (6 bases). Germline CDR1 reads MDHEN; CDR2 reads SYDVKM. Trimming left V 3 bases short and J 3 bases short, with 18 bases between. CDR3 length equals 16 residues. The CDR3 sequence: CASSFHSYRVGYEQYF. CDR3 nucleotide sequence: TGTGCCAGCAGTTTTCATAGCTACAGGGTAGGCTACGAGCAGTACTTC. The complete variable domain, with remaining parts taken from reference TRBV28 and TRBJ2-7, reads DVKVTQSSRYLVKRTGEKVFLECVQDMDHENMFWYRQDPGLGLRLIYFSYDVKMKEKGDIPEGYSVSREKKERFSLILESASTNQTSMYLCASSFHSYRVGYEQYFGPGTRLTVT.

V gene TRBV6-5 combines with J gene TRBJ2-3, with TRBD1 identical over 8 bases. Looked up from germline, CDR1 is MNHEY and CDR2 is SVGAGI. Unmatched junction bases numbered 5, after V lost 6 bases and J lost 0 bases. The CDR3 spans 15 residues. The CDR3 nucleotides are TGTGCCAGCAGGAGACAGGGGACTAGCACAGATACGCAGTATTTT. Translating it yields CASRRQGTSTDTQYF.

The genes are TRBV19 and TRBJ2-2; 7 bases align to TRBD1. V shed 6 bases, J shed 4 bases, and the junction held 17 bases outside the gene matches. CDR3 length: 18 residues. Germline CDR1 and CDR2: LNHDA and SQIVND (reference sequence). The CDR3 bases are TGTGCCAGTAGGGCGCCAGGACAGGCGGTTTCCGTCACCGGGGAGCTGTTTTTT. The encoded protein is CASRAPGQAVSVTGELFF.

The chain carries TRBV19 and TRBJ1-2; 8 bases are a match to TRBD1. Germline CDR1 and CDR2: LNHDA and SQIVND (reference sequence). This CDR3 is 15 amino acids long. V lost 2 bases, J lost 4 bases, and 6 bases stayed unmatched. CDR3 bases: TGTGCCAGTAGTATATCCCGGGACAGGCCCTATGGCTACACCTTC. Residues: CASSISRDRPYGYTF.